This T cell receptor beta chain appears in the sequencing data of a study of blood T cell repertoires in COVID-19. This clone was seen once. This table comes from immunoSEQ multiplex PCR, and its TCRdb copy is limited to in-frame clones, with some not included. The sample records about 98,000 clones, 82% being singletons. This CDR3 has 15 residues. V dropped 7 bases and J dropped 4; count of bases not matched to a gene: 11. Germline V gene sequence: CDR1 ENHRY, CDR2 SYGVKD. This chain joins TRBV10-3 and TRBJ1-1, with TRBD1 matching over 8 bases. The TCR sequence derives from a man between 65 and 79 years old with active or convalescent COVID-19. The sample was peripheral blood. CDR3 sequence reads: CAITSSQGAGTEAFF. DNA for the CDR3: TGTGCCATCACAAGTAGTCAGGGGGCCGGCACTGAAGCTTTCTTT.